This TCR beta chain was profiled in a study of T cells after yellow fever vaccination. MiXCR, applied by TCRdb to the 5' RACE reads, yields one record per CDR3 protein. This sample yields approximately 450,000 distinct CDR3 sequences, of which 18% are seen a single time; 15% to 20% belongs to the top ten. Germline assignment: CDR1 DFQATT and CDR2 SNEGSKA (reference sequence). The CDR3 length is 14 residues. The V segment lost 3 bases and the J segment 7 bases; nucleotides outside the gene matches: 7. This chain links TRBV20-1 with TRBJ2-2, with 8 nucleotides matching TRBD2. This receptor was identified in a man between 18 and 29 years old who received the YFV17D yellow fever vaccine. The specimen was PBMCs, collected before the yellow fever booster vaccination. The CDR3 spells CSASGGALRGELFF. Here the CDR3 DNA reads TGCAGTGCTAGCGGGGGGGCTTTACGCGGGGAGCTGTTTTTT.